The T cell receptor (beta chain) under discussion was sequenced for a study of blood T cell repertoires in COVID-19. Overall study context: Samples of COVID-19 (acute and convalescent) were obtained from the United States, Italy and Spain. From T cells, B-cell-depleted T cells, or PBMCs came the material, which was cDNA or gDNA.

Original data processing: Estimation of nucleated cell counts was performed using reference gene primer amplification. Sequencing used immunoSEQ multiplex PCR; TCRdb keeps in-frame clones, though not all of them. The V and J calls and clone size were taken over from that table, and D and trimming were inferred from the DNA. The table has under 400,000 clones, 89% seen once; the top ten hold less than 5%. One Seattle source followed patients from active infection through their disease course. Germline V gene lookup returns CDR1 MNHEY and CDR2 SVGAGI. V dropped 8 bases and J dropped 5; count of bases not matched to a gene: 4. This CDR3 comprises 13 residues.

The sequence came from a woman aged 55-69 years with COVID-19, enrolled during active disease. Material for sequencing was peripheral blood. This chain links TRBV6-5 with TRBJ1-4, with TRBD1 matching 8 bases. CDR3 DNA: TGTGCCAGCCAGGGGGCAGGGAATGAAAAACTGTTTTTT. Its protein product is CASQGAGNEKLFF.